These 20 T cell receptor beta chains were sequenced from one sample in a study of tumor-infiltrating lymphocytes in primary liver carcinoma. For each extraction, RNA and DNA were obtained together from around 20-30 mg of unsorted bulk tissue. Production of TCR beta cDNA used 400 to 650 ng total RNA together with a constant-region primer. TCR beta libraries came from three nested multiplex PCR rounds using slightly modified ARM-PCR. It was with TRBV1-TRBV30 forward primers and a C-beta reverse primer that the first two PCR rounds were run, at approximately 10 cycles each. From the multiplex PCR reads, TCRdb called clonotypes with MiXCR, one entry per CDR3 protein. Among approximately 37,000 distinct CDR3 sequences, roughly 70% were seen once, and the ten largest hold 15% to 20%. Material: liver tumor tissue from sampling region 4. Regarding subset: tumor region T4, right-lateral pole. The receptors were sampled from a man aged 35 to 55 with primary liver carcinoma and hepatitis B virus infection.

This clonotype is labeled medium-sized. The rearrangement links TRBV10-3 to TRBJ1-1; D possibly corresponds to TRBD1 (6 bases). Germline V lookup: CDR1 ENHRY, CDR2 SYGVKD. CDR3 length: 14 residues. V lost 8 bases to trimming and J lost 0 bases, with 13 bases between them. The CDR3 DNA sequence: TGTGCCATCCAAGGGGGAGGAGTGAACACTGAAGCTTTCTTT. Translation gives CAIQGGGVNTEAFF.

The chain links TRBV29-1 to TRBJ2-3; 7 bases agree with TRBD1. The CDR3 contains 12 residues. Germline V gene lookup returns CDR1 SQVTM and CDR2 ANQGSEA. Here the CDR3 reads CGIGDKGATQYF. The CDR3 DNA reads TGCGGCATTGGTGACAAGGGGGCTACGCAGTATTTT.

In the case of this clonotype: A junction end diverges from the germline sequence, so it may reflect a read error. This rearrangement joins TRBV6-5 to TRBJ2-2; 16 positions match TRBD2. This CDR3 region has 15 residues. Germline V gene sequence: CDR1 MNHEY, CDR2 SVGAGI. CDR3 loop: CVSSSAGLAGGELFF. The DNA for the CDR3 is TGTGTCAGCAGTTCCGCGGGACTAGCGGGAGGGGAACTGTTTTTT.

This clonotype was recorded a few times. This rearrangement joins TRBV11-2 to TRBJ2-2, with a weak D call TRBD1 (6 bases). The germline V and J ends were trimmed by 5 bases and 9 bases, with 19 bases remaining between them. Germline CDR1 reads SGHAT; CDR2 reads FQNNGV. This CDR3 is 15 amino acids long. CDR3 DNA: TGTGCCAGCAGCCCCACTAGGGGGACAACAAGGGAGCTGTTTTTT. Its protein is CASSPTRGTTRELFF. The full variable domain, with the rest looked up from reference TRBV11-2 and TRBJ2-2, is EAGVAQSPRYKIIEKRQSVAFWCNPISGHATLYWYQQILGQGPKLLIQFQNNGVVDDSQLPKDRFSAERLKGVDSTLKIQPAKLEDSAVYLCASSPTRGTTRELFFGEGSRLTVL.

Judged by abundance, this clonotype is medium-sized. The V and J genes are TRBV6-2 or TRBV6-3 and TRBJ2-5, with a tentative D call TRBD2 (6 bases). CDR3 length equals 16 residues. CDR1 is MNHEY, CDR2 SVGEGT, per germline. Trimming stripped 5 bases from V and 3 bases from J, with 19 bases between. Written as DNA, the CDR3 is TGTGCCAGCAGTCAATCGACGGCAGCGGGCGAAGAGACCCAGTACTTC. Translation: CASSQSTAAGEETQYF.

This clonotype was seen just once. The rearrangement uses TRBV11-2 and TRBJ2-1; D unclear. Trimming left V 3 bases short and J 6 bases short, with 18 bases between. Germline V gene lookup returns CDR1 SGHAT and CDR2 FQNNGV. The CDR3 loop spans 16 amino acids. The CDR3 DNA reads as TGTGCCAGCAGCTTCCCCGGCGCGAGTGGGTTCAATGAGCAGTTCTTC. Protein: CASSFPGASGFNEQFF.

This clonotype was picked up one time. This chain joins TRBV6-6 and TRBJ1-2, with D uncertain. CDR3 length: 16 amino acids. Germline V lookup: CDR1 MNHNY, CDR2 SVGAGI (reference sequence). With 6 bases removed from V and 5 bases from J, the gap between germline ends came to 22 bases. For the CDR3, the DNA is TGTGCCAGCAGCGAAGGTCTGACCGGAGGAGGATATGGCTACACCTTC. It yields the protein CASSEGLTGGGYGYTF.

This clonotype showed up many times. In nucleotides, the CDR3 is TGTGCCAGCAGCGTGGGGGGACAGAGCTCCTATAATTCACCCCTCCACTTT. Its protein product is CASSVGGQSSYNSPLHF. The V call is TRBV9, the J call TRBJ1-6, with 7 bases aligning to TRBD1. This CDR3 has 17 amino acids. Per the germline V gene, CDR1 is SGDLS and CDR2 is YYNGEE. Trimming took 2 bases from V and 0 from J; bases not matched to a gene: 5. The whole variable domain, remainder taken from reference TRBV9 and TRBJ1-6, is DSGVTQTPKHLITATGQRVTLRCSPRSGDLSVYWYQQSLDQGLQFLIQYYNGEERAKGNILERFSAQQFPDLHSELNLSSLELGDSALYFCASSVGGQSSYNSPLHFGNGTRLTVT.

Note on this clonotype: The conserved final phenylalanine or tryptophan is absent from the CDR3, which likely points to a read error. The DNA is omitted, as the CDR3 cannot be located on it reliably, and the CDR3 follows TCRdb's listing. The chain recombines TRBV4-1 with TRBJ2-5; the table's D call, TRBD2, was not checked against the DNA. The germline V gene encodes CDR1 MGHRA and CDR2 YSYEKL. Ends included, the CDR3 has 16 residues. The CDR3 here is CAGSPPASGPGETQYL.

This chain links TRBV11-3 with TRBJ1-5, with D unclear. This CDR3 is 14 amino acids long. CDR1 is SGHNT and CDR2 is YENEEA in the germline V gene. The DNA for the CDR3 is TGTACCAACAGTGACACCTATAGCAATCAGCCCCAGCATTTT. Its translation is CTNSDTYSNQPQHF.

With regard to this clonotype: One end of the junction fails to match germline, which may point to a read error. This chain joins TRBV7-9 and TRBJ2-5; D may be TRBD2 (6 bases). The CDR3 spans 16 residues. CDR1 is SEHNR, CDR2 FQNEAQ, per germline (reference sequence). The CDR3 DNA sequence: TGTGCTAGCAGCCCCGTGGGGGGAGGCTACCAAGAGACCCAGTACTTC. Its translation is CASSPVGGGYQETQYF.

As concerns this clonotype: At one end, the junction sequence differs from germline, possibly due to a read error. This chain connects TRBV30 to TRBJ2-2; 7 bases match TRBD2. CDR1 and CDR2 (germline): GTSNPN, SVGIG (reference sequence). The CDR3 loop spans 11 amino acids. The CDR3 DNA reads TGTGCCTGGGAGTTGGCGGGGGAGCAGTTTTTT. Encoded protein: CAWELAGEQFF.

This clonotype was seen once. One end of the junction is discordant with germline, which a read error may explain. The chain is built from TRBV11-1 and TRBJ2-4, with D hard to call. The germline gives CDR1 SGHAT, CDR2 FQDESV (reference sequence). The CDR3 contains 14 residues. The CDR3 DNA reads TGTGTCAGCAGCCCCCCCCTAGTCACAAACATTCAGTACTTC. Protein sequence: CVSSPPLVTNIQYF.

The V gene is TRBV29-1, the J gene TRBJ2-3; 9 bases are shared with TRBD2. The CDR3 totals 14 residues. Germline V CDR1 and CDR2: SQVTM, ANQGSEA. The CDR3 reads CCAEGSGRADTQYF. CDR3 DNA: TGCTGCGCTGAGGGTAGCGGGAGAGCAGATACGCAGTATTTT.

Turning to this clonotype: Sequence at one end of the junction differs from germline and may be a read error. The rearrangement joins TRBV28 to TRBJ2-7; D is possibly TRBD2 (6 bases). Germline V CDR1 and CDR2: MDHEN, SYDVKM. CDR3 length equals 15 residues. The CDR3 DNA follows: TGTACCAGCAGTTTATGGGGCGGGAACATGGTCGAGCGGTACTTT. Translation gives CTSSLWGGNMVERYF.

This rearrangement joins TRBV11-2 to TRBJ2-3; 7 bases fit TRBD2. Germline CDR1 SGHAT, CDR2 FQNNGV. The V and J ends lost 9 bases and 4 bases, in that order; junction bases with no gene match: 16. The CDR3 loop spans 16 amino acids. The CDR3 sequence: CASDPVGGGVPDTQYF. Here the CDR3 DNA reads TGTGCCAGTGACCCAGTTGGGGGAGGGGTCCCAGATACGCAGTATTTT.

About this clonotype itself: Mismatch with germline at one junction end may stem from a read error. The rearrangement links TRBV7-8 to TRBJ2-3; possible D gene TRBD1, 8 bases. The germline V gene encodes CDR1 SGHVS and CDR2 FQNEAQ. The CDR3 extends over 16 amino acids. CDR3 loop: CVSSSTGGGYSDTQYF. The CDR3 DNA is TGTGTCAGCAGCTCAACAGGGGGGGGATATTCGGATACGCAATATTTT.

This chain joins TRBV19 and TRBJ1-2; no clear D. V was clipped by 5 bases and J by 8 bases, with 15 bases between them. Looked up from germline, CDR1 is LNHDA and CDR2 is SQIVND (reference sequence). The CDR3 covers 13 residues. CDR3 DNA: TGTGCCAGTAGTCCGGCCCGCTTGGAGGGCTACACCTTC. It yields the protein CASSPARLEGYTF.

As for this clonotype: An end of the junction does not agree with germline; a read error may underlie this. This sequence joins TRBV5-5 and TRBJ1-2; D is unclear. The CDR3 spans 15 residues. Germline CDR1 is SGHKS and CDR2 is YYEKEE (reference sequence). This CDR3 is CAIKAEDRYNYGYTF. The CDR3 region has the DNA TGCGCCATTAAAGCAGAGGACCGTTATAACTATGGCTACACCTTC. Drawing the rest from reference TRBV5-5 and TRBJ1-2, the complete variable domain is DAGVTQSPTHLIKTRGQQVTLRCSPISGHKSVSWYQQVLGQGPQFIFQYYEKEERGRGNFPDRFSARQFPNYSSELNVNALLLGDSALYLCAIKAEDRYNYGYTFGSGTRLTVV.

The rearrangement uses TRBV7-9 and TRBJ2-1; D is unresolved. CDR1 is SEHNR and CDR2 is FQNEAQ in the germline V gene (reference sequence). Trimming removed 6 bases from V and 7 bases from J, with 19 bases in between. The CDR3 is 15 amino acids. CDR3 in DNA: TGTGCCAGCAGTGACAATTTATCCGAAAGTAATGAGCAGTTCTTC. Amino acids: CASSDNLSESNEQFF.